The source of this T cell receptor beta chain is a study of blood T cell repertoires in COVID-19. Study-level information: The United States, Italy and Spain provided the acute and convalescent COVID-19 samples. Sources were T cells, B-cell-depleted T cells, or PBMCs; the material itself was cDNA or gDNA.

Per the study methods: Nucleated cell number was recorded as an estimate derived from reference gene primer amplification. Sequencing used immunoSEQ multiplex PCR; TCRdb keeps in-frame clones, though not all of them. Clone size and the V and J calls come from that table; the DNA yielded D and trimming. The sample yields about 250,000 clones, about 82% seen once. Enrollment of patients from Seattle took place during active infection, with longitudinal follow-up. The ends were cut back, 3 bases at V and 3 bases at J, with 9 bases in the middle. The CDR3 runs 13 residues. Germline V gene data show CDR1 as MGHRA and CDR2 as YSYEKL.

The V call is TRBV4-1, the J call TRBJ2-7, with a weak D call TRBD1 (6 bases). Sequenced sample: peripheral blood. This sequence originates from a woman older than 75 with COVID-19, enrolled during active disease. The CDR3 reads CASSQVQGYEQYF. The CDR3 nucleotides read TGCGCCAGCAGCCAGGTACAGGGCTACGAGCAGTACTTC.